This entry lists 5 T cell receptor beta chains sequenced from one sample in a study of T cells in Graves' hyperthyroidism and ophthalmopathy. The TCR beta CDR3 regions underwent amplification using RNA transcripts as the source. HTBI primers drove first-round RT-PCR of the TCR CDR3. TCRdb recomputed calls from the multiplex PCR reads with MiXCR, one row per CDR3 protein. The sample includes hundreds of thousands of distinct CDR3 sequences, 14% of them seen just once. Sequencing input: blood. Receptors were obtained from a woman aged 18-29 years with Graves' hyperthyroidism.

This chain uses TRBV29-1 with TRBJ2-4; D might be TRBD2 (6 bases). The CDR3 totals 14 residues. V dropped 7 bases and J dropped 2 bases, with 15 bases sitting between them. Per germline, CDR1 SQVTM and CDR2 ANQGSEA. CDR3 DNA sequence: TGCAGCGCGACTGATGGAGGGCCCAAAAACATTCAGTACTTC. This codes for CSATDGGPKNIQYF.

This clonotype was detected ten times or more. The genes are TRBV6-5 and TRBJ1-4; maybe TRBD1 (6 bases). CDR1 MNHEY and CDR2 SVGAGI come from the germline V gene. The V end was cut by 0 bases, the J end by 0 bases, with 14 bases between. This CDR3 has 18 amino acids. DNA of the CDR3: TGTGCCAGCAGTTACTCGAGTTGGGGGCGCGCAACTAATGAAAAACTGTTTTTT. This encodes CASSYSSWGRATNEKLFF.

This clonotype was counted between two and nine times. V gene TRBV28 combines with J gene TRBJ1-4; 10 positions agree with TRBD1. V was pared by 2 bases and J by 5 bases, with 2 bases of the junction left unmatched. The CDR3 contains 15 residues. Per the germline V gene, CDR1 is MDHEN and CDR2 is SYDVKM. The CDR3 region has the DNA TGTGCCAGCAGTTTAGAGGACAGGGGGAATGAAAAACTGTTTTTT. Encoded protein: CASSLEDRGNEKLFF. The variable domain in full, with the rest retrieved from reference TRBV28 and TRBJ1-4, is DVKVTQSSRYLVKRTGEKVFLECVQDMDHENMFWYRQDPGLGLRLIYFSYDVKMKEKGDIPEGYSVSREKKERFSLILESASTNQTSMYLCASSLEDRGNEKLFFGSGTQLSVL.

The chain employs TRBV20-1 and TRBJ2-1; either TRBD1 or TRBD2 may supply D (5 bases each). This CDR3 has 11 residues. Per germline, CDR1 DFQATT and CDR2 SNEGSKA (reference sequence). Between the trimmed V and J ends, which lost 7 bases and 8 bases, there was a span of 12 bases. The chain's CDR3 is CSVRQGHEQFF. CDR3 nucleotides: TGCAGTGTCCGTCAGGGACATGAGCAGTTCTTC.

The genes are TRBV18 and TRBJ2-7; the D gene is possibly TRBD2 (6 bases). The CDR3 is made up of 15 amino acids. V dropped 2 bases and J dropped 7 bases, with 18 bases sitting between them. CDR1 is KGHSH, CDR2 LQKENI, per germline. CDR3 in amino acids: CASSPSSAIRWEQYF. Written as DNA, the CDR3 is TGTGCCAGCTCACCATCTAGCGCCATACGTTGGGAGCAGTACTTC.